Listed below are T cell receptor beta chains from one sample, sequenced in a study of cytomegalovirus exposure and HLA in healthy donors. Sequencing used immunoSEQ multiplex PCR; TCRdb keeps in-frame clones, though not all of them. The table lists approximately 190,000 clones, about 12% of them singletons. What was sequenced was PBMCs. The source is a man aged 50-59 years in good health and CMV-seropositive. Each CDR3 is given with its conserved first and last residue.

CASSLQRQDNSPLHF 15 TRBJ1-6 TRBV18
CASSRLRAVDTEAFF 15 TRBJ1-1 TRBV5-6
CASSRLASGSSGNTIYF 17 TRBJ1-3 TRBV9
CASSLMGVGRRDNYGYTF 18 TRBJ1-2 TRBV5-1
CASSLVSASQGVYNEQFF 18 TRBJ2-1 TRBV7-2
CASSLRTEETQYF 13 TRBJ2-5 TRBV5-1
CAIGREVNQPQNF 13 TRBJ1-5 TRBV10-3
CASSLDRQGHGYTF 14 TRBJ1-2 TRBV5-5
CASSRDRGANEKLFF 15 TRBJ1-4 TRBV4-1
CATPGTAASGELFF 14 TRBJ2-2 TRBV7-9
CASSVEGPALGNEQFF 16 TRBJ2-1 TRBV2
CASSLGQGWEKLFF 14 TRBJ1-4 TRBV6-6
CASGREAVTEAFF 13 TRBJ1-1 TRBV2
CASSFSGTEIYGYTF 15 TRBJ1-2 TRBV5-1
CASSVVDSENTEAFF 15 TRBJ1-1 TRBV9
CASSLAPRAGQPQHF 15 TRBJ1-5 TRBV28
CASKEANSRTEAFF 14 TRBJ1-1 TRBV2
CASSQDGDSYEQYF 14 TRBJ2-7 TRBV5-4
CASNTQGEAEKLFF 14 TRBJ1-4 TRBV6-6
CASPKKGQFHSYNSPLHF 18 TRBJ1-6 TRBV19
CASRGRGGYQETQYF 15 TRBJ2-5 TRBV7-2
CASSRDRRNEKLFF 14 TRBJ1-4 TRBV5-6
CASSLGSSYNSPLHF 15 TRBJ1-6 TRBV7-9
CASSPIGTSGYNEQFF 16 TRBJ2-1 TRBV4-2
CASTLRTGSNTGELFF 16 TRBJ2-2 TRBV5-1
CASSRNGDRLSNYGYTF 17 TRBJ1-2 TRBV27
CASTLRGRMTEAFF 14 TRBJ1-1 TRBV25-1
CASIKRGTGNEKLFF 15 TRBJ1-4 TRBV6-1
CASSYDRGRTEAFF 14 TRBJ1-1 TRBV6-5
CASSREGDPQFF 12 TRBJ2-1 TRBV2
CASSEGTASSTDTQYF 16 TRBJ2-3 TRBV7-6
CASSEALRLQQYF 13 TRBJ2-7 TRBV6-1
CASSLLTGSGEKLFF 15 TRBJ1-4 TRBV5-1
CSAGDGPFDEQFF 13 TRBJ2-1 TRBV29-1
CASSLATGAYGYTF 14 TRBJ1-2 TRBV11-2
CASSPGGGSTDTQYF 15 TRBJ2-3 TRBV7-7
CASSFSATDTQYF 13 TRBJ2-3 TRBV5-4
CASSQEGGGGGNEKLFF 17 TRBJ1-4 TRBV4-2
CASSEPTVNTEAFF 14 TRBJ1-1 TRBV6-1
CASSSTAADTQYF 13 TRBJ2-3 TRBV9
CASSQDEGGANEKLFF 16 TRBJ1-4 TRBV14
CASSATGTGFAEAFF 15 TRBJ1-1 TRBV5-6
CASSHTPQGKAEAFF 15 TRBJ1-1 TRBV14
CASSFSGTGETQYF 14 TRBJ2-5 TRBV5-5